The next 17 T cell receptor beta chains were all read from a single sample in a study. TCRdb used MiXCR to reprocess the 5' RACE reads, holding one entry per CDR3 protein. The data contain 40,000 to 55,000 distinct CDR3 sequences, about a fifth of them singletons. Cells sorted as Tregs were CD4+, CD25+ and CD127-/low. Sequenced input: Tregs sorted from a lymph node. The source is a female donor with breast cancer.

This clonotype has only a few counts. V and J are TRBV20-1 and TRBJ2-5, with D perhaps TRBD1 (6 bases). Per germline, CDR1 DFQATT and CDR2 SNEGSKA (reference sequence). The V end was cut by 0 bases, the J end by 5 bases, with 13 bases between. The CDR3 sequence is 14 residues long. The CDR3 region has the DNA TGCAGTGCTAGAGATACCAGGGGCAAGGAGACCCAGTACTTC. Amino acid sequence: CSARDTRGKETQYF.

There are many counts of this clonotype. The chain links TRBV27 to TRBJ2-3; D possibly matches TRBD1 or TRBD2 (5 bases each). Trimming took off 5 bases at V and 2 bases at J, with 17 bases between the two ends. Germline CDR1 and CDR2: MNHEY and SMNVEV (reference sequence). This CDR3 is built from 16 residues. The CDR3, as DNA: TGTGCCAGCAGTCTCCGGACACGGACTTTCACAGATACGCAGTATTTT. Protein sequence: CASSLRTRTFTDTQYF.

In its sample, this clonotype was seen a few times. This sequence joins TRBV4-1 and TRBJ1-1, with 10 bases lining up with TRBD1. The CDR3 is made up of 14 amino acids. V was pared by 4 bases and J by 5 bases, with 4 bases of the junction left unmatched. Germline V gene lookup returns CDR1 MGHRA and CDR2 YSYEKL. The CDR3 DNA follows: TGCGCCAGCAGCCCACGGACAGGGGGTACTGAAGCTTTCTTT. This translates into CASSPRTGGTEAFF.

The table lists this clonotype with many counts. V gene TRBV7-9 combines with J gene TRBJ2-7; 9 bases agree with TRBD2. Trimming took 1 base from V and 2 from J; bases not matched to a gene: 6. The CDR3 sequence is 16 residues long. Germline assignment: CDR1 SEHNR and CDR2 FQNEAQ (reference sequence). CDR3 sequence (DNA): TGTGCCAGCAGCTTAGGGGGTAGCGGGGGTACCTACGAGCAGTACTTC. It codes for CASSLGGSGGTYEQYF.

The chain carries TRBV29-1 and TRBJ2-7, with D maybe TRBD2 (5 bases). CDR1 is SQVTM, CDR2 ANQGSEA, per germline. CDR3 length equals 13 residues. The V end was cut by 2 bases, the J end by 5 bases, with 13 bases between. Here the CDR3 reads CSVETTPGDEQYF. The CDR3 bases are TGCAGCGTTGAAACGACCCCCGGGGACGAGCAGTACTTC.

In its sample, this clonotype was seen many times. This chain connects TRBV12-3 or TRBV12-4 to TRBJ2-7; 7 nucleotides agree with TRBD1. The CDR3 length is 13 residues. V shed 6 bases, J shed 5 bases, and the junction held 7 bases outside the gene matches. The CDR3 sequence is CASRLAGGDEQYF. Written as DNA, the CDR3 is TGTGCCAGCAGGCTCGCAGGGGGTGACGAGCAGTACTTC.

Details on this clonotype: With a much larger clone just one base away, this may be a read error. This chain connects TRBV6-5 to TRBJ2-1, with a tentative D call TRBD2 (5 bases). There are 13 residues in the CDR3. Trimming left V 2 bases short and J 9 bases short, with 11 bases between. The germline V gene encodes CDR1 MNHEY and CDR2 SVGAGI. CDR3 coding DNA: TGTGCCAGCAGTTACCGAGGGAGTAGTGAGCAGTTCTTC. Residues: CASSYRGSSEQFF.

In the case of this clonotype: Here the CDR3 omits its conserved ending phenylalanine or tryptophan, so a read error is the likely source. The gene calls are TRBV7-9 and TRBJ2-5, with a tentative D call TRBD2 (7 bases). The CDR3 covers 14 residues. Germline V gene data show CDR1 as SEHNR and CDR2 as FQNEAQ (reference sequence). V was cut by 1 base and J by 5 bases, with 11 bases left in between. Here the CDR3 DNA reads TGTGCCAGCAGCTTAGTAGGCGGGGGCGAGACCCAGTACCTC. Amino acid sequence: CASSLVGGGETQYL.

V is TRBV10-3 and J is TRBJ2-5; 8 nucleotides match TRBD1. The CDR3 sequence is 14 residues long. The germline CDR1 and CDR2 sequences are ENHRY and SYGVKD. V shed 6 bases and J 5 bases; nucleotides not matched to a gene: 8. The DNA of the CDR3 is TGTGCCATCAGGACAGGGGACCTCGTGGAGACCCAGTACTTC. Amino acid sequence: CAIRTGDLVETQYF.

V gene TRBV20-1 combines with J gene TRBJ2-5; D gene unclear. CDR3 size: 12 residues. The V end lost 2 bases, the J end lost 5 bases, and 9 bases lay between the germline ends. CDR1 is DFQATT and CDR2 is SNEGSKA in the germline V gene (reference sequence). CDR3 loop: CSARPIAETQYF. Written as DNA, the CDR3 is TGCAGTGCTAGACCGATTGCGGAGACCCAGTACTTC.

In its sample, this clonotype was seen a few times. V is TRBV3-1 and J is TRBJ1-1; D is possibly TRBD1 (5 bases). The CDR3 spans 12 residues. Germline V lookup: CDR1 LGHDT, CDR2 YNNKEL (reference sequence). Trimming shortened V by 3 bases and J by 5 bases, and 7 bases separated the two germline ends. CDR3 sequence (DNA): TGTGCCAGCAGCCACTCAGGGACTGAAGCTTTCTTT. Translated, it gives CASSHSGTEAFF.

The chain recombines TRBV5-1 with TRBJ1-1, with D possibly matching TRBD1 (5 bases). Germline CDR1 SGHRS, CDR2 YFSETQ. The CDR3 consists of 12 residues. The ends were cut back, 4 bases at V and 5 bases at J, with 9 bases in the middle. The DNA of the CDR3 is TGCGCCAGCAGCGCAGGACATACTGAAGCTTTCTTT. Its protein product is CASSAGHTEAFF.

This clonotype was detected many times. This sequence joins TRBV4-2 and TRBJ2-1; TRBD2 aligns across 8 bases. CDR1 and CDR2 from the germline V gene are LGHNA and YNFKEQ. This CDR3 comprises 13 residues. V lost 1 base to trimming and J lost 10 bases; unmatched junction nucleotides: 3. CDR3 DNA sequence: TGTGCCAGCAGCCAAGTGGTAGCGGGAGAGCAGTTCTTC. Translation: CASSQVVAGEQFF.

This rearrangement joins TRBV6-1 to TRBJ1-5; no clear D gene. The V gene lost 11 bases and the J gene lost 1 base, with 18 bases spanning the gap. This CDR3 spans 15 amino acids. Germline loops: CDR1 MNHNS, CDR2 SASEGT. In nucleotides, the CDR3 is TGTGCCCGCAACCCACGGAGACCGAGCAATCAGCCCCAGCATTTT. It codes for CARNPRRPSNQPQHF.

This clonotype was recorded many times. The chain uses TRBV24-1 and TRBJ2-5; 7 positions match TRBD1. The trim removed 4 bases at V and 0 bases at J, leaving 4 bases unmatched. The germline V gene has CDR1 KGHDR and CDR2 SFDVKD. The CDR3 sequence is 15 residues long. CDR3 residues: CATSDPGTDQETQYF. CDR3 DNA sequence: TGTGCCACCAGTGACCCCGGGACAGACCAAGAGACCCAGTACTTC.

The chain couples TRBV20-1 to TRBJ1-5; 9 bases map to TRBD1. V lost 5 bases to trimming and J lost 6 bases; unmatched junction nucleotides: 8. The CDR3 consists of 14 residues. Germline assignment: CDR1 DFQATT and CDR2 SNEGSKA (reference sequence). For the CDR3, the DNA is TGCAGTGCTTCGTACAGGGGGCTCGTTCAGCCCCAGCATTTT. It translates to CSASYRGLVQPQHF.

The table lists this clonotype with a few counts. The chain couples TRBV5-1 to TRBJ1-1, with D unclear. V dropped 0 bases and J dropped 2 bases, with 8 bases sitting between them. The CDR3 has 14 amino acids. CDR1 and CDR2 (germline): SGHRS, YFSETQ. CDR3 residues: CASSLGRSNTEAFF. Here the CDR3 DNA reads TGCGCCAGCAGCTTGGGCAGAAGTAACACTGAAGCTTTCTTT.